This T cell receptor (beta chain) is drawn from a study of shared clonotypes between healthy human individuals. Of note for this clone: The sample contains more than one DNA sequence encoding this CDR3.

Clones were read by immunoSEQ multiplex PCR, and TCRdb kept only the in-frame ones, dropping some. The profile covers a few million clones, with roughly 93% appearing a single time and 0.3% to 0.4% taken by the ten largest. The V end lost 3 bases, the J end lost 4 bases, and 9 bases lay between the germline ends. The CDR3 covers 13 residues. CDR1 is SNHLY, CDR2 FYNNEI, per germline. V gene TRBV2 combines with J gene TRBJ2-5; D is possibly TRBD1 or TRBD2 (7 bases each). This clonotype was sampled from a man between 18 and 35 years old in good health. Some clones in this sample may be carry-over from other donors' samples. The sample was naive CD4+ T cells from PBMCs. Subset: CD45RA+ positively selected. CDR3 sequence (DNA): TGTGCCAGCAGTGACAGGGGGGGAGAGACCCAGTACTTC. This sequence encodes CASSDRGGETQYF.